The entry below gives a single TCR beta chain sequence along with its context. What it binds is unknown. This entry is derived from a study of cytomegalovirus exposure and HLA in healthy donors. Study-level information: An earlier analysis found 100 million or so unique TCR beta sequences from approximately 170 million T cells. Study observations and caveats: When the data were analyzed later, several of the most significant clusters appeared to be linked to common viral pathogens. The authors enumerated under 200 TCR beta chains as linked to cytomegalovirus. In vitro confirmation showed a few CMV-associated chains to be CMV antigen specific.

CDR3 length: 20 amino acids. The V segment lost 4 bases and the J segment 1 base; nucleotides outside the gene matches: 13. Per the germline V gene, CDR1 is KGHSH and CDR2 is LQKENI. The PCR was carried out with 60 Vbeta primers and 13 Jbeta primers. The table came from immunoSEQ multiplex PCR; TCRdb's copy has only in-frame clones and leaves some out. The sample gives 120,000 or so clones, more than 70% of which show up once; more than 3% is in the top ten. This receptor was taken from a man aged 30 to 45 in good health and CMV-seronegative. The chain couples TRBV18 to TRBJ2-2, with 12 bases lining up with TRBD2. The sequencing sample was made of PBMCs. CDR3 region: CASSRSWTSGARLNTGELFF. The CDR3 nucleotides are TGTGCCAGCTCACGTTCTTGGACTAGCGGGGCGCGGTTGAACACCGGGGAGCTGTTTTTT. Based on the CDR3 plus reference TRBV18 and TRBJ2-2, the full variable domain is NAGVMQNPRHLVRRRGQEARLRCSPMKGHSHVYWYRQLPEEGLKFMVYLQKENIIDESGMPKERFSAEFPKEGPSILRIQQVVRGDSAAYFCASSRSWTSGARLNTGELFFGEGSRLTVL.